This TCR beta chain was profiled in a study of blood T cell repertoires in COVID-19 (dated by TCRdb to 2020 to 2021). A note on the overall study: Samples from collaborators originated in the United States, Italy and Spain and spanned both the acute and convalescent phases of COVID-19. The material from the prospective study consisted of cDNA or gDNA derived from T cells, B-cell-depleted T cells, or PBMCs. Subjects who had been exposed to COVID-19, were actively infected with it, or had recovered from it provided the deeply sampled blood TCRbeta repertoires that made up the dataset. The repertoires were released in a freely available public database intended as a resource for research on the immune response to SARS-CoV-2. The samples were drawn from the first 160 participants of the ongoing ImmuneRACE study and from more than 1,000 subjects provided by 6 global collaborators. Sample metadata almost always included a de-identified subject ID, COVID-19 status, age in years and sex. Where available, HLA class I and class II types were obtained from metadata supplied by the sample provider rather than from assay-based typing.

In the case of this clone: Its antigen is still unknown. Base qualities are missing; no much larger clone stands one base away.

The collaborating institutions used their own protocols to collect whole blood in K2EDTA tubes. For TCRbeta analysis, collaborators shipped samples in one of three forms: frozen whole blood, isolated PBMCs, or DNA extracted from either of those sample types. Study-wide findings and limitations: The amount of clinical and demographic metadata varied by source and participant and was provided uncurated.

CDR1 and CDR2, per the germline V gene, are MDHEN and SYDVKM. The CDR3 spans 13 residues, from the cysteine through the phenylalanine. Solely the CDR3 DNA is kept, with 39 bases framed from the first base. V is reduced by 6 bases and J by 2 bases, leaving a spacing of 11 bases between them. The immunoSEQ Assay, a bias-controlled multiplex PCR, was used to amplify TCRbeta CDR3 regions from genomic DNA. As for the authors' bioinformatics: The number of nucleated cells in each sample was estimated by amplification of reference gene primers within the assay. To quantify the absolute abundance of each unique TCRbeta CDR3 rearrangement, sequence reads were collapsed and filtered. For each sample, productive Simpson clonality was calculated as the square root of Simpson's diversity index over productive rearrangements. This is the immuneACCESS table as TCRdb keeps it, with only in-frame sequences that have V and J called. A part of the clones is gone; compared with another copy, unresolved V genes explain less than half, and the rest is unexplained. V and J calls and clone size come straight from that table; D and trimming were deduced from the DNA. This sample gives about 170,000 clones in total; roughly 86% of them show up just once. The ten largest clones take up around 3.5% of the sample.

The receptor chain draws on TRBV28 and TRBJ2-7; the D segment could be TRBD1, given 5 matching bases. Sequencing input: peripheral blood. The sequence derives from a man in his sixties or seventies with acute or convalescent COVID-19. CDR3 sequence: CASSARQTYEQYF. The DNA is TGTGCCAGCAGCGCCAGACAGACCTACGAGCAGTACTTC.